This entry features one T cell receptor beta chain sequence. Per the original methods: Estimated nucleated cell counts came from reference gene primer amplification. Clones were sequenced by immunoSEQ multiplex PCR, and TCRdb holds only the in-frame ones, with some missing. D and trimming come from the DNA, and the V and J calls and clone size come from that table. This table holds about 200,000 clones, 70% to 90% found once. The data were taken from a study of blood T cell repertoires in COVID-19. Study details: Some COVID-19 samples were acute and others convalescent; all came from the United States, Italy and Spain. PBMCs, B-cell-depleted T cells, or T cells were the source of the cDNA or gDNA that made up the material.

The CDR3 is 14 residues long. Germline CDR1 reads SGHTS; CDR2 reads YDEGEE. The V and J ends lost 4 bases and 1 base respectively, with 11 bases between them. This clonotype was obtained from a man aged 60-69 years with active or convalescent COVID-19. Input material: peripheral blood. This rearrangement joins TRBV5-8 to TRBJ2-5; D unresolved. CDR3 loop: CASSDKHVQETQYF. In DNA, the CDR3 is TGTGCCAGCAGCGACAAGCATGTCCAAGAGACCCAGTACTTC.